The T cell receptor beta chain under discussion was sequenced for a study of blood T cell repertoires in COVID-19. How the authors handled the data: Amplifying reference gene primers gave estimates of nucleated cell counts. Data came from immunoSEQ multiplex PCR; TCRdb stores just in-frame clones and leaves some out. The V and J calls and clone size come from that table; D and trimming were worked out from the DNA. The sample consists of around 330,000 clones, around 91% of them appearing once. Residents of approximately 25 US areas, aged about 18 to 95 years, made up the participants. Trimming cost V 2 bases and J 0 bases, with 5 bases left between them. The CDR3 sequence is 13 residues long. Germline lookup yields CDR1 MNHEY and CDR2 SMNVEV (reference sequence).

The gene calls are TRBV27 and TRBJ2-7; D call uncertain. The source material was PBMCs or T cells enriched from blood (not recorded which). The sequence was collected from a woman aged 40 to 49 who had recovered from COVID-19. CDR3 nucleotides: TGTGCCAGCAGTTTAACCAGCTCCTACGAGCAGTACTTC. Protein product: CASSLTSSYEQYF.